These 14 T cell receptor beta chains were all obtained from the same sample, sequenced in a study of blood T cell repertoires in COVID-19. Profiling relied on immunoSEQ multiplex PCR, and the TCRdb table lists in-frame clones only, not all of them. In the table there are around 200,000 clones, 80% to 90% of which are singletons. Sample: peripheral blood. The receptors were sampled from a man in his sixties with acute or convalescent COVID-19.

The gene calls are TRBV27 and TRBJ2-7; 7 bases are shared with TRBD1. This CDR3 is built from 13 residues. CDR1 MNHEY and CDR2 SMNVEV come from the germline V gene (reference sequence). Losses at the gene ends were 6 bases for V and 10 bases for J; bases not matched to a gene: 12. The CDR3 region is CASRTGTAREQYF. DNA for the CDR3: TGTGCCAGCAGGACCGGGACAGCCAGGGAACAGTACTTC.

CDR3 sequence: CASSQRDTGAFF. In DNA form, the CDR3 reads TGTGCCAGCAGCCAACGGGACACCGGAGCTTTCTTT. The chain combines TRBV3-1 (or the pseudogene TRBV3-2) with TRBJ1-1; TRBD1 might be the D (6 bases). Germline V gene sequence: CDR1 LGHDT, CDR2 YNNKEL (reference sequence). V was shortened by 2 bases and J by 10 bases, with 11 bases between the two germline ends. The CDR3 has 12 amino acids.

The J gene is TRBJ1-1, the V gene TRBV29-1, with D unclear. This CDR3 is built from 13 residues. The V gene lost 7 bases and the J gene lost 2 bases, with 14 bases spanning the gap. CDR1 and CDR2 (germline): SQVTM, ANQGSEA. The CDR3 DNA is TGCAGCGGCGTTTGGAGGGTAAACACTGAAGCTTTCTTT. It codes for CSGVWRVNTEAFF.

The J gene is TRBJ2-5, the V gene TRBV18, with TRBD1 as a possible D gene (5 bases). This CDR3 spans 14 amino acids. Trimming removed 1 base from V and 5 bases from J, with 11 bases in between. The germline V gene encodes CDR1 KGHSH and CDR2 LQKENI. Here the CDR3 reads CASSPQPGKETQYF. Written as DNA, the CDR3 is TGTGCCAGCTCACCACAACCAGGGAAGGAGACCCAGTACTTC.

This clone was detected only once. The chain recombines TRBV28 with TRBJ2-7; no reliable D call. The CDR3 is made up of 13 amino acids. The germline V and J ends were trimmed by 2 bases and 1 base, with 6 bases remaining between them. Germline V gene sequence: CDR1 MDHEN, CDR2 SYDVKM. This CDR3 reads CASSLPVSYEQYF. The CDR3, as DNA: TGTGCCAGCAGTTTACCTGTTTCCTACGAGCAGTACTTC. Full variable domain (outside the CDR3, taken from reference TRBV28 and TRBJ2-7): DVKVTQSSRYLVKRTGEKVFLECVQDMDHENMFWYRQDPGLGLRLIYFSYDVKMKEKGDIPEGYSVSREKKERFSLILESASTNQTSMYLCASSLPVSYEQYFGPGTRLTVT.

The genes are TRBV7-2 and TRBJ2-7; D gene uncertain. The V end lost 4 bases, the J end lost 3 bases, and 10 bases lay between the germline ends. Germline V gene data show CDR1 as SGHTA and CDR2 as FQGNSA. CDR3 length: 13 amino acids. The CDR3 here is CASSSDWVYEQYF. Here the CDR3 DNA reads TGTGCCAGCAGCTCAGACTGGGTCTACGAGCAGTACTTC.

This clone was picked up a small number of times. The chain combines TRBV5-4 with TRBJ2-1; 8 bases are a match to TRBD2. CDR1 and CDR2 (germline): SGHNT, YYREEE (reference sequence). The length of the CDR3 is 16 residues. J gave up 4 bases and V 4 bases, and 10 bases lay outside the gene matches. The CDR3 region has the DNA TGTGCCAGCAGCGCGTCAGCGGGAGTCGGATACAATGAGCAGTTCTTC. Protein sequence: CASSASAGVGYNEQFF.

V is TRBV6-1 and J is TRBJ1-6, with D possibly TRBD1 on 5 matching bases. Germline V lookup: CDR1 MNHNS, CDR2 SASEGT. Trimming removed 2 bases from V and 5 bases from J, with 7 bases in between. The CDR3 loop spans 14 amino acids. The CDR3 protein is CASSETGNNSPLHF. The CDR3 DNA sequence: TGTGCCAGCAGTGAAACAGGAAATAATTCACCCCTCCACTTT.

CDR3 DNA: TGTGCTAGTGGGACGGGAGGAAACACCATATATTTT. This translates into CASGTGGNTIYF. This chain connects TRBV12-5 to TRBJ1-3; D not certain. V gave up 6 bases and J gave up 4 bases, with 7 bases separating them. The CDR3 covers 12 residues. In germline, CDR1 is LGHNT, CDR2 FRNRAP.

The rearrangement joins TRBV12-3 or TRBV12-4 to TRBJ1-6, with D tentatively TRBD1 (5 bases). V shed 3 bases and J shed 10 bases, with 10 bases lying between them. The CDR3 length is 13 residues. The CDR3 sequence is CASSLTERSPLHF. CDR3 nucleotide sequence: TGTGCCAGCAGTTTGACAGAGAGGTCACCCCTCCACTTT.

V gene TRBV10-3 combines with J gene TRBJ2-7; 7 bases are shared with TRBD1. V gave up 7 bases and J gave up 6 bases; unmatched junction bases: 9. This CDR3 is 13 amino acids long. CDR1 is ENHRY, CDR2 SYGVKD, per germline. The CDR3 loop reads CAITTTGRGEQYF. The CDR3 DNA sequence: TGTGCCATCACCACGACAGGGAGAGGCGAGCAGTACTTC.

The chain links TRBV10-3 to TRBJ2-3; D is possibly TRBD2 (5 bases). Trimming shortened V by 8 bases and J by 7 bases, and 13 bases separated the two germline ends. This CDR3 region has 12 residues. The germline V gene encodes CDR1 ENHRY and CDR2 SYGVKD. In nucleotides, the CDR3 is TGTGCCATCTCGGCTAGCCTAAATACGCAGTATTTT. This encodes CAISASLNTQYF.

The gene calls are TRBV9 and TRBJ2-3; 7 positions match TRBD2. Germline trimming cut 0 bases from V and 0 bases from J; bases unmatched to any gene: 4. Germline values: CDR1 SGDLS, CDR2 YYNGEE. This CDR3 comprises 16 residues. The CDR3 is CASSVAGSGSTDTQYF. The DNA for the CDR3 is TGTGCCAGCAGCGTAGCCGGTAGCGGGAGCACAGATACGCAGTATTTT.

V gene TRBV19 combines with J gene TRBJ2-1; no firm D call. CDR3 size: 12 residues. Between the trimmed V and J ends, which lost 6 bases and 1 base, there was a span of 4 bases. Germline assignment: CDR1 LNHDA and CDR2 SQIVND (reference sequence). As DNA, the CDR3 is TGTGCCAGTAGCCAGTCCTACAATGAGCAGTTCTTC. It encodes CASSQSYNEQFF. Looking up the rest from reference TRBV19 and TRBJ2-1 gives the full variable domain: DGGITQSPKYLFRKEGQNVTLSCEQNLNHDAMYWYRQDPGQGLRLIYYSQIVNDFQKGDIAEGYSVSREKKESFPLTVTSAQKNPTAFYLCASSQSYNEQFFGPGTRLTVL.